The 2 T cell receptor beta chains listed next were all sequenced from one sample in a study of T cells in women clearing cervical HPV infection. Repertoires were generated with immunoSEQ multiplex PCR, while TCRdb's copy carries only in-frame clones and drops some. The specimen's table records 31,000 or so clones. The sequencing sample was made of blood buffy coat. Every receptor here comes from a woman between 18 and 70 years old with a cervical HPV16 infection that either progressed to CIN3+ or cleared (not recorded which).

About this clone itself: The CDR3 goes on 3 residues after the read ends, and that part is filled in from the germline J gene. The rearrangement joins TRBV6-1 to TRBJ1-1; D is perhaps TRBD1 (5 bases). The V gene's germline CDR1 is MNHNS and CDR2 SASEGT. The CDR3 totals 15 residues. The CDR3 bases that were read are TGTGCCAGCAGTGCGGGACTAGCGGGAATCTACGAG. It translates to CASSAGLAGIYE. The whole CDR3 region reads CASSAGLAGIYEAFF.

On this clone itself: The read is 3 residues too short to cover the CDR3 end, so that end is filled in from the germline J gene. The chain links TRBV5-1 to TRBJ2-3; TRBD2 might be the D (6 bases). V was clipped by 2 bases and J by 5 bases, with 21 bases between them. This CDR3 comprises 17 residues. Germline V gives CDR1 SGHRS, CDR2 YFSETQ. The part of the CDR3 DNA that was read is TGCGCCAGCAGCTTTCTTCGGCTCGCTAGCGAGGGAGATACG. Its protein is CASSFLRLASEGDT. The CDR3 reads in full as CASSFLRLASEGDTQYF.